Listed below are T cell receptor beta chains from one sample, sequenced in a study of T cells after yellow fever vaccination. TCRdb used MiXCR to reprocess the 5' RACE reads, holding one entry per CDR3 protein. The sample shows fewer than 650,000 distinct CDR3 sequences, 21% of them seen only once. The material was PBMCs, obtained less than 25 days after the first yellow fever vaccination. The receptors were gathered from a man aged 18 to 29 who received the YFV17D yellow fever vaccine. The CDR3 runs from the conserved cysteine through the conserved F or W. Each record gives: J gene, CDR3 length, V gene, clone size, D gene, CDR3 DNA, CDR3 protein. The D gene is left open where the match is weak. A clone size is listed for some rows: how often the clone was seen (once, few, many), or a class if it is expanded.

TRBJ2-2	13	TRBV25-1	.	.	TGTGCCAGCCGTCCCGAGTGGACAAGTAGCCTGTTTTTT	CASRPEWTSSLFF
TRBJ2-1	13	TRBV25-1	.	TRBD1	TGTGCCAGCAGTAGTACAGGGGGCGGCGAGCAGTTCTTC	CASSSTGGGEQFF
TRBJ2-3	12	TRBV30	few	.	TGTGCCTGGAGTGGGGGCGCAGATACGCAGTATTTT	CAWSGGADTQYF
TRBJ2-2	14	TRBV19	.	.	TGTGCCAGTAGTATCAATCTAGGCGCCGGGGAGCTGTTTTTT	CASSINLGAGELFF
TRBJ2-2	15	TRBV12-3/TRBV12-4	.	.	TGTGCCAGCAGATGGACTAACGCGAACACCGGGGAGCTGTTTTTT	CASRWTNANTGELFF
TRBJ1-4	15	TRBV28	.	TRBD1	TGTGCCAGCAGTACTCCGGGACAGCGCGGGGAAAAACTGTTTTTT	CASSTPGQRGEKLFF
TRBJ2-1	14	TRBV5-1	.	.	TGCGCCAGCAGCTTGGCCCCCGAATACAATGAGCAGTTCTTC	CASSLAPEYNEQFF
TRBJ2-2	13	TRBV12-3/TRBV12-4	few	.	TGTGCCAGCAGTCCCGAGGGGGTCGGGGAGCTGTTTTTT	CASSPEGVGELFF
TRBJ2-7	13	TRBV7-6	few	.	TGTGCCAGCAGCCATCACAGGGACTACGAGCAGTACTTC	CASSHHRDYEQYF
TRBJ2-1	13	TRBV30	.	.	TGTGCCTGGAGCATTGACCCTGGCGGTGAGCAGTTCTTC	CAWSIDPGGEQFF
TRBJ2-1	17	TRBV7-9	few	.	TGTGCCAGCAGCCCTGGAAGGTTAGGGGTGCTGGTCAATGAGCAGTTCTTC	CASSPGRLGVLVNEQFF
TRBJ2-3	16	TRBV12-3/TRBV12-4	few	TRBD2	TGTGCCAGCAGTTTTGAGGCGCGGGGGGCGACAGATACGCAGTATTTT	CASSFEARGATDTQYF
TRBJ2-5	14	TRBV23-1	.	.	TGCGCCCTCGGGGAGACTTCGTACCAAGAGACCCAGTACTTC	CALGETSYQETQYF
TRBJ2-2	15	TRBV7-8	.	.	TGTGCCAGCAGCTGGCGGACAATGAACACCGGGGAGCTGTTTTTT	CASSWRTMNTGELFF
TRBJ2-3	14	TRBV9	many	.	TGTGCCAGCAGCGTAGGCGGGAGCACAGATACGCAGTATTTT	CASSVGGSTDTQYF
TRBJ2-7	15	TRBV18	few	.	TGTGCCAGCTCACCAATACAGGGCCCACCCTACGAGCAGTACTTC	CASSPIQGPPYEQYF
TRBJ2-5	16	TRBV5-1	.	TRBD2	TGCGCCAGCAGCCCCCTAGGGGCGGGGGGGCAAGAGACCCAGTACTTC	CASSPLGAGGQETQYF
TRBJ2-5	14	TRBV5-1	many	.	TGCGCCAGCCGCGTCGGGGGGCATCAAGAGACCCAGTACTTC	CASRVGGHQETQYF
TRBJ2-1	16	TRBV10-3	few	.	TGTGCCATCAGTGATAGGACGGTAAGCTCCTACAATGAGCAGTTCTTC	CAISDRTVSSYNEQFF
TRBJ2-2	16	TRBV27	.	TRBD1	TGTGCCAGCAGCTATACAGGGGGCAGAAGGACCGGGGAGCTGTTTTTT	CASSYTGGRRTGELFF
TRBJ2-1	13	TRBV6-2/TRBV6-3	.	.	TGTGCCAGCAGTTACCGCCTCCGCAATGAGCAGTTCTTC	CASSYRLRNEQFF
TRBJ2-3	15	TRBV4-3	.	TRBD2	TGCGCCAGCAGCCCCCAGCGGGGGAACACAGATACGCAGTATTTT	CASSPQRGNTDTQYF
TRBJ2-6	18	TRBV2	.	.	TGTGCCAGCAGTCAACGACGGAACTTAAGCTCTGGGGCCAACGTCCTGACTTTC	CASSQRRNLSSGANVLTF
TRBJ1-5	12	TRBV20-1	.	TRBD1	TGCAGTGCCCGGGACAGGAATCAGCCCCAGCATTTT	CSARDRNQPQHF
TRBJ2-3	14	TRBV7-9	few	.	TGTGCCAGCAGCCTATGGGACTTCACAGATACGCAGTATTTT	CASSLWDFTDTQYF
TRBJ1-2	11	TRBV6-1	few	.	TGTGCCAGCAGTGGCCGGTATGGCTACACCTTC	CASSGRYGYTF
TRBJ2-1	15	TRBV28	.	TRBD1	TGTGCCAGCAGTTTGAGTGACAGGGGGTTTAGAGAGCTGTTCTTC	CASSLSDRGFRELFF
TRBJ1-3	18	TRBV28	.	.	TGTGCCATCAGTTTACGTGTCAGCCTCGCAACCTCTGGAAACACCATATATTTT	CAISLRVSLATSGNTIYF
TRBJ2-6	17	TRBV4-3	many	.	TGCGCCAGCAGCCAAGGGTCCAGCCCCTCTGGGGCCAACGTCCTGACTTTC	CASSQGSSPSGANVLTF
TRBJ1-5	13	TRBV29-1	.	.	TGCAGCGTTGAATCTCGAAAAGATCAGCCCCAGCATTTT	CSVESRKDQPQHF
TRBJ2-2	14	TRBV19	many	TRBD1	TGTGCCAGTAAGGGACAGGGGGACACCGGGGAGCTGTTTTTT	CASKGQGDTGELFF
TRBJ2-3	12	TRBV7-2	few	.	TGTGCCAGCAGGTGGCAGACAGATACGCAGTATTTT	CASRWQTDTQYF
TRBJ1-2	15	TRBV7-9	few	TRBD1	TGTGCCAGCAGCCGCCCCGGACAGGAGAACTATGGCTACACCTTC	CASSRPGQENYGYTF
TRBJ2-5	12	TRBV12-3/TRBV12-4	many	.	TGTGCCAGCTCGAGGTCTCAAGAGACCCAGTACTTC	CASSRSQETQYF
TRBJ2-3	15	TRBV5-4	.	TRBD1	TGTGCCAGCAGCTTGGCCGGGACAGGGTCAAATACGCAGTATTTT	CASSLAGTGSNTQYF
TRBJ1-4	12	TRBV11-2	.	.	TGTGCCAGCAACGACCTTAATGAAAAACTGTTTTTT	CASNDLNEKLFF
TRBJ1-1	13	TRBV19	.	TRBD1	TGTGCCAGGAATGACAGGGGTGGCACTGAAGCTTTCTTT	CARNDRGGTEAFF